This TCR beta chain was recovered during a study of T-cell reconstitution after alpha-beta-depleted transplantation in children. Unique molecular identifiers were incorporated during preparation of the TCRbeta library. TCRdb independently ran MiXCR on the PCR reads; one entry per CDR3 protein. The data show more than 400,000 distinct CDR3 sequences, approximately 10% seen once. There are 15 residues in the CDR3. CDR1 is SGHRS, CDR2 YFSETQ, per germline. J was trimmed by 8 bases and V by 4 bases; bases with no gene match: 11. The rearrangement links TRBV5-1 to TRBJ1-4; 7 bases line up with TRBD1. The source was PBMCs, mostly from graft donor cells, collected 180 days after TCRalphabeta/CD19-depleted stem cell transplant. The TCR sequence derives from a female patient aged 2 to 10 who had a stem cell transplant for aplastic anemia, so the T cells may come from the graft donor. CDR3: CASSGHRGPREKLFF. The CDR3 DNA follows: TGCGCCAGCAGCGGACACAGGGGCCCACGGGAAAAACTGTTTTTT.